This TCR beta chain was found in a study of technical replicates of blood from several donors. Clones were read by immunoSEQ multiplex PCR, and TCRdb kept only the in-frame ones, dropping some. The table lists 65,000 to 80,000 clones, about 92% of them singletons. The TCR sequence derives from a human donor in good health. Sequenced: T cells isolated from PBMCs.

The CDR3 DNA follows: TGTGCCAGCAGCCAAGTTTTGGTCGGGGCCGGGACTAGCGGGAGGGTCTACTACGAGCAGTACTTC. Translation gives CASSQVLVGAGTSGRVYYEQYF. This chain links TRBV4-2 with TRBJ2-7, with 16 bases that match TRBD2. CDR3 size: 22 residues. Germline CDR1 and CDR2: LGHNA and YNFKEQ. V lost 1 base and J lost 3; bases outside the gene matches: 18.